The sequence of this TCR beta chain was determined in a study of early stage breast cancer tumors (dated by TCRdb to 2016 to 2017). About the study as a whole: Of the 15 to 20 invasive breast tumors, roughly 13 were found to be estrogen receptor-positive, progesterone receptor-positive and HER2-negative. Of the roughly 12 ER+/PR+/HER2- tumors, eight were classified as invasive ductal carcinomas and four as invasive lobular carcinomas. Across all samples, 2.5 million to 3 million templates representing about 1 million unique clonotypes were detected. A read coverage of roughly 10-fold per sample was achieved on average.

What the authors observed across the whole study: Approximately 2.3-fold higher T cell density and higher clonality were observed in tumors than in adjacent normal breast tissue. The small cohort size prevented analysis by tumor subtype. Enriched TCRB sequences shared across patients were mostly commonly generated sequences, unlikely to play an important role in the tumor microenvironment. Repertoires from blood and normal breast were more alike than repertoires from blood and tumor, and in about 85% of the 16 patients, comparing each tissue with blood separated tumor from normal. Bulk genomic DNA sequencing of unsorted cells missed chain pairing and functional markers such as CD4, CD8 and FOXP3.

In the germline V gene, CDR1 corresponds to SGHAT and CDR2 to FQNNGV. Germline trimming: 5 bases from V, 3 bases from J; junction bases outside gene matches: 6. Including cysteine and phenylalanine, the CDR3 has 14 amino acids. Only the CDR3 DNA is retained, 42 bases long and in frame from the first base. The study profiled bulk TCR beta-chain repertoires in matched peripheral blood, tumor and adjacent normal breast tissue taken from about 15 patients with early-stage breast cancer. Before surgery, roughly 5-10 mL of whole blood was collected in EDTA tubes and processed within 2 hours. Ficoll-Paque centrifugation in SepMate-50 tubes was used to isolate peripheral blood mononuclear cells. For storage in liquid nitrogen, PBMCs were cryopreserved as aliquots of about 1.9 to 4 million cells in approximately 90% FBS with 10% DMSO. Genomic DNA was extracted with the Qiagen AllPrep DNA/RNA Mini kit. Worth noting for this clone: Its antigen has not been determined. No base quality values were provided; no much bigger clone lies one nucleotide off.

Every sample was amplified as two independent genomic DNA replicates, using 0.4 to 0.5 ug for blood and 1.5 ug for tumor or normal breast. TCRB sequencing of genomic DNA was carried out with the ImmunoSeq Intro kit according to the manufacturer's instructions. Multiplex PCR was run for roughly 31 cycles using proprietary primers and spike-in control sequences for absolute quantification. Single-end 150-bp reads were used to sequence an 87-bp fragment covering the CDR3 and the flanking V and J genes. Each lane of an Illumina MiSeq running version 3.0 chemistry carried seven multiplexed samples, with two replicates apiece. The original methods were these. The vendor's proprietary pipeline handled the raw data processing, merging both replicates into a single result for each sample. Clonotypes were defined as productive rearrangements sharing the V-gene family, CDR3 amino acid sequence and J-gene segment. To compute clonality, the normalized Shannon entropy (Pielou evenness) of TCRB abundances was subtracted from 1. To estimate T cell density, the total number of templates was divided by the number of input cells, which was inferred from the amount of DNA input. Recon, run with its default parameters, was used to estimate overall repertoire diversity and clonality. Tumor-enriched clonotypes were defined as having over 0.1% abundance in tumor and at least 32-fold higher abundance than in normal breast. The immuneACCESS repertoire file appears here via TCRdb, limited to in-frame rearrangements. These files lack a portion of the clones; in checked studies, under half of the deficit traces to unresolved V genes, and the cause of the others is not known. V and J calls and clone size follow that table, whereas D and trimming were derived from the DNA. Here the sample has about 69,000 clones; 65% to 85% occur a single time. About 4.8% of the sample belongs to the ten largest clones.

The receptor comes from a person in their 40s with breast cancer. Material: blood. The sequence is built from TRBV11-2 and TRBJ2-7, with TRBD1 matching 8 junction bases. The CDR3 region has the sequence CASSADRGSYEQYF. The nucleotide sequence reads as follows: TGTGCCAGCAGCGCCGACAGGGGTAGCTACGAGCAGTACTTC. Extended through the reference TRBV11-2 and TRBJ2-7 proteins, this CDR3 yields the full variable domain: EAGVAQSPRYKIIEKRQSVAFWCNPISGHATLYWYQQILGQGPKLLIQFQNNGVVDDSQLPKDRFSAERLKGVDSTLKIQPAKLEDSAVYLCASSADRGSYEQYFGPGTRLTVT.